One sample yielded the 20 T cell receptor beta chains listed below, sequenced in a study of blood T cell repertoires in COVID-19. Measured with immunoSEQ multiplex PCR; TCRdb has only the in-frame clones, and not every one. Of approximately 390,000 clones in the sample, 70% to 90% were seen once. Sequenced material: peripheral blood. The receptors here all came from a woman between 55 and 75 years old with COVID-19, enrolled during active disease.

The chain links TRBV5-5 to TRBJ2-7, with D perhaps TRBD1 (5 bases). Trimming shortened V by 4 bases and J by 3 bases, and 8 bases separated the two germline ends. CDR1 and CDR2 from the germline V gene are SGHKS and YYEKEE (reference sequence). The CDR3 sequence is 12 residues long. CDR3 bases: TGTGCCAGCAGCGCGGACATCTACGAGCAGTACTTC. Translated: CASSADIYEQYF.

This sequence joins TRBV6-5 and TRBJ1-6; D gene ambiguous. The V and J ends lost 0 bases and 2 bases respectively, with 8 bases between them. Per germline, CDR1 MNHEY and CDR2 SVGAGI. The CDR3 contains 16 residues. CDR3 DNA sequence: TGTGCCAGCAGTTACTCCCGGTCGCCCTATAATTCACCCCTCCACTTT. It specifies CASSYSRSPYNSPLHF.

This chain uses TRBV3-1 (or the pseudogene TRBV3-2) with TRBJ2-5; D call uncertain. This CDR3 region has 11 residues. With 4 bases removed from V and 5 bases from J, the gap between germline ends came to 5 bases. CDR1 and CDR2 from the germline V gene are LGHDT and YNNKEL (reference sequence). The CDR3 nucleotides read TGTGCCAGCAGCCCCGGGGAGACCCAGTACTTC. This translates into CASSPGETQYF.

This clone was recorded once. The gene calls are TRBV6-5 and TRBJ2-2; no definite D call. Germline CDR1 and CDR2: MNHEY and SVGAGI. With 4 bases removed from V and 2 bases from J, the gap between germline ends came to 5 bases. This CDR3 is 13 amino acids long. CDR3 sequence: CASSSLNTGELFF. The CDR3 DNA is TGTGCCAGCAGTTCGTTAAACACCGGGGAGCTGTTTTTT.

This clone appeared a single time. The chain links TRBV6-5 to TRBJ1-5; 9 bases line up with TRBD1. The germline gives CDR1 MNHEY, CDR2 SVGAGI. CDR3 length: 15 residues. The J segment lost 2 bases and the V segment lost 5 bases, leaving 4 bases of the junction unmatched. In DNA, the CDR3 is TGTGCCAGCAGTAGGACAGGGGTCGGCAATCAGCCCCAGCATTTT. This encodes CASSRTGVGNQPQHF.

The chain has TRBV19 and TRBJ1-2; TRBD1 agrees at 9 bases. The CDR3 is 18 residues long. CDR1 is LNHDA, CDR2 SQIVND, per germline (reference sequence). Trimming took 5 bases from V and 2 from J; bases not matched to a gene: 15. Written as DNA, the CDR3 is TGTGCCAGTAGTTTTTCCGGGACAGGGAGGTCACCCAACTATGGCTACACCTTC. The encoded protein is CASSFSGTGRSPNYGYTF.

This chain connects TRBV19 to TRBJ2-5, with 7 bases fitting TRBD2. Germline CDR1 is LNHDA and CDR2 is SQIVND (reference sequence). There are 16 residues in the CDR3. The V and J ends lost 6 bases and 5 bases, in that order; junction bases with no gene match: 15. The CDR3 here is CASSLGLVGVSETQYF. CDR3 in DNA: TGTGCCAGTAGCCTCGGACTAGTCGGGGTGTCTGAGACCCAGTACTTC.

The genes are TRBV9 and TRBJ1-2; TRBD1 agrees at 7 bases. Unmatched junction bases numbered 10, after V lost 6 bases and J lost 8 bases. This CDR3 comprises 13 residues. The V gene's germline CDR1 is SGDLS and CDR2 YYNGEE. The CDR3 spells CASTTTGVGGYTF. CDR3 DNA: TGTGCCAGCACCACCACAGGGGTAGGAGGCTACACCTTC.

The genes are TRBV12-3 or TRBV12-4 and TRBJ2-3, with 7 bases that match TRBD1. Trimming cost V 10 bases and J 0 bases; bases outside gene matches: 4. The CDR3 is 13 residues long. In nucleotides, the CDR3 is TGTGCCACCGGGACAGCTAGCACAGATACGCAGTATTTT. Residues: CATGTASTDTQYF.

V and J are TRBV28 and TRBJ1-3, with TRBD1 identical over 8 bases. CDR1 and CDR2 from the germline V gene are MDHEN and SYDVKM. The V and J ends lost 8 bases and 4 bases, in that order; junction bases with no gene match: 10. This CDR3 comprises 15 residues. The CDR3 DNA reads as TGTGCCAGCCACTTATCAGGGGGCTCCGGAAACACCATATATTTT. This codes for CASHLSGGSGNTIYF. Filled out from reference TRBV28 and TRBJ1-3, the complete variable domain reads DVKVTQSSRYLVKRTGEKVFLECVQDMDHENMFWYRQDPGLGLRLIYFSYDVKMKEKGDIPEGYSVSREKKERFSLILESASTNQTSMYLCASHLSGGSGNTIYFGEGSWLTVV.

Turning to this clone: Its ends do not fully match the called genes, so a read error is possible. This chain links TRBV19 with TRBJ1-5, with D hard to call. The CDR3 contains 13 residues. Germline V gene sequence: CDR1 LNHDA, CDR2 SQIVND (reference sequence). The chain's CDR3 is CASSRGLYQPQHF. In nucleotides, the CDR3 is TGTGCCAGCAGTAGAGGCCTTTATCAGCCCCAGCATTTT.

As regards this clone: The junction departs from the called germline gene at one end, perhaps through a read error. The chain is built from TRBV7-8 and TRBJ1-2, with a weak D call TRBD1 (5 bases). The CDR3 spans 14 residues. Germline CDR1 is SGHVS and CDR2 is FQNEAQ. In DNA form, the CDR3 reads TGTGCCAGCAGCGTAGCCGGGACTCACGATGGCTACACCTTC. It is translated as CASSVAGTHDGYTF. Using reference TRBV7-8 and TRBJ1-2 for the parts outside the CDR3, the full variable domain is GAGVSQSPRYKVAKRGQDVALRCDPISGHVSLFWYQQALGQGPEFLTYFQNEAQLDKSGLPSDRFFAERPEGSVSTLKIQRTQQEDSAVYLCASSVAGTHDGYTFGSGTRLTVV.

V gene TRBV19 combines with J gene TRBJ1-2; tentative D call: TRBD1 (5 bases). Germline assignment: CDR1 LNHDA and CDR2 SQIVND (reference sequence). V was pared by 5 bases and J by 8 bases, with 12 bases between. The CDR3 is 12 amino acids. CDR3 amino acids: CASSPKGQGYTF. The CDR3 nucleotides are TGTGCCAGTAGTCCCAAGGGGCAAGGCTACACCTTC.

About this clone itself: Other DNA variants within this sample encode the same CDR3. The chain carries TRBV5-1 and TRBJ1-5; a weak D match, TRBD1 (6 bases). V was clipped by 2 bases and J by 2 bases, with 8 bases between them. Germline V gene data show CDR1 as SGHRS and CDR2 as YFSETQ. The CDR3 consists of 14 residues. The CDR3, as DNA: TGCGCCAGCAGCTTATCAGGGGGCAATCAGCCCCAGCATTTT. This sequence encodes CASSLSGGNQPQHF.

This sequence joins TRBV27 and TRBJ1-1, with 9 bases identical to TRBD1. The J segment lost 1 base and the V segment lost 6 bases, leaving 9 bases of the junction unmatched. CDR3 length: 16 residues. Germline CDR1 and CDR2: MNHEY and SMNVEV (reference sequence). The DNA for the CDR3 is TGTGCCAGCAGGGGGGGGACAGGGATGGCGAACACTGAAGCTTTCTTT. Its protein is CASRGGTGMANTEAFF.

This chain connects TRBV19 to TRBJ2-2, with a weak D call TRBD2 (7 bases). Germline V gives CDR1 LNHDA, CDR2 SQIVND (reference sequence). The CDR3 spans 15 residues. Trimming left V 4 bases short and J 3 bases short, with 12 bases between. CDR3 protein: CASSREGVYTGELFF. The CDR3 bases are TGTGCCAGTAGTAGGGAGGGGGTATACACCGGGGAGCTGTTTTTT.

Points on this clone: This CDR3 is also generated by other DNA sequences in the sample. This rearrangement joins TRBV5-1 to TRBJ2-5, with 13 positions matching TRBD2. Germline CDR1 reads SGHRS; CDR2 reads YFSETQ. CDR3 length: 16 amino acids. V was clipped by 0 bases and J by 2 bases; unmatched bases: 1. CDR3 sequence: CASSLGTSGGQETQYF. DNA for the CDR3: TGCGCCAGCAGCTTGGGGACTAGCGGGGGACAAGAGACCCAGTACTTC.

This clone showed up just once. The CDR3 spells CASSQGVGEEGETQYF. In nucleotides, the CDR3 is TGTGCCAGCAGCCAAGGAGTTGGGGAGGAGGGAGAGACCCAGTACTTC. This chain uses TRBV4-2 with TRBJ2-5, with D perhaps matching TRBD2 (6 bases). V gave up 1 base and J gave up 4 bases, with 16 bases separating them. Looked up from germline, CDR1 is LGHNA and CDR2 is YNFKEQ. The CDR3 runs 16 residues.

The CDR3 region is CASSLGAAARGTEAFF. The DNA of the CDR3 is TGCGCCAGCAGCTTGGGTGCGGCAGCCCGGGGCACTGAAGCTTTCTTT. The chain couples TRBV5-1 to TRBJ1-1, with unresolved D. There are 16 residues in the CDR3. Germline V gene data show CDR1 as SGHRS and CDR2 as YFSETQ. The V end was cut by 0 bases, the J end by 4 bases, with 16 bases between. The full variable domain, its missing parts supplied by reference TRBV5-1 and TRBJ1-1, is KAGVTQTPRYLIKTRGQQVTLSCSPISGHRSVSWYQQTPGQGLQFLFEYFSETQRNKGNFPGRFSGRQFSNSRSEMNVSTLELGDSALYLCASSLGAAARGTEAFFGQGTRLTVV.

This chain joins TRBV6-5 and TRBJ1-1; D is possibly TRBD1 (5 bases). CDR1 is MNHEY and CDR2 is SVGAGI in the germline V gene. The CDR3 is made up of 14 amino acids. V was shortened by 5 bases and J by 5 bases, with 15 bases between the two germline ends. This CDR3 is CASSPAGPRTEAFF. CDR3 nucleotide sequence: TGTGCCAGCAGTCCGGCGGGACCTAGGACTGAAGCTTTCTTT.